Described below is a single TCR beta chain sequence and its context. The antigen remains undetermined. This PCR relied on a set of 60 Vbeta primers and 13 Jbeta primers. The repertoire was sequenced with immunoSEQ multiplex PCR; TCRdb's copy has only in-frame clones and lacks some. Among about 150,000 clones, 64% were seen once, and the ten largest hold 3%. Trimming removed 2 bases at V and 6 bases at J, with 7 bases between. This CDR3 has 12 residues. CDR1 and CDR2 (germline): SGHRS, YFSETQ. The data are from a study of cytomegalovirus exposure and HLA in healthy donors. Broader study findings: In a later analysis, HLA-associated TCR beta chains were more clonally expanded than equally common others.

The sequence was obtained from a woman in her twenties or thirties in good health and CMV-seropositive. Input material: PBMCs. This chain joins TRBV5-1 and TRBJ2-3; D gene ambiguous. The CDR3: CASSFESDTQYF. CDR3 DNA: TGCGCCAGCAGCTTTGAGTCTGATACGCAGTATTTT.